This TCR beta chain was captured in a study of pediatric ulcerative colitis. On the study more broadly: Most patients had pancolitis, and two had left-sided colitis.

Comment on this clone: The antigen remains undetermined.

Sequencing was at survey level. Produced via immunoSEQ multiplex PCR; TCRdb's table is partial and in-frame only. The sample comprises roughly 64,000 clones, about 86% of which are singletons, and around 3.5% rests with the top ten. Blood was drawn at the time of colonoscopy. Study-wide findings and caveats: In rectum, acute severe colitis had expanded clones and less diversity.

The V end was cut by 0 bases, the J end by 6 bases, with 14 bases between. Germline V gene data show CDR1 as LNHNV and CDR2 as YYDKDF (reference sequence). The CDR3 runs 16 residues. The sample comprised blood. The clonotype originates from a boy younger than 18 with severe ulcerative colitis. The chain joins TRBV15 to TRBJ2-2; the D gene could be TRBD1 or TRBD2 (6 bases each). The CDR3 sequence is CATSRDGGRNAGELFF. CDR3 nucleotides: TGTGCCACCAGCAGAGATGGGGGGCGCAACGCCGGGGAGCTGTTTTTT.